The source of this T cell receptor beta chain is a study of T cell clones after liver transplantation. Sequencing used immunoSEQ multiplex PCR; TCRdb keeps in-frame clones, though not all of them. The sample consists of under 150,000 clones, less than 95% of them appearing once. This clone occurred once. What it recognizes is unknown. Study-level points and caveats: Rather than being deleted, graft donor-reactive T cells may have moved into the graft.

Germline loops: CDR1 LGHNA, CDR2 YNFKEQ. This CDR3 spans 16 amino acids. After removal of 0 bases from V and 2 bases from J, the junction contained 7 bases not matched to a gene. The clonotype was recovered from a human patient who received a liver transplant. Some T cells could come from the graft donor. This chain links TRBV4-2 with TRBJ2-7; 7 bases match TRBD2. Source: CD4+ T cells from blood, taken 12 months after liver transplant. The CDR3 loop reads CASSQEASGPPYEQYF. In DNA form, the CDR3 reads TGTGCCAGCAGCCAAGAGGCTAGCGGTCCCCCCTACGAGCAGTACTTC.